This T cell receptor beta chain comes out of a study of blood T cell repertoires in COVID-19. On the study more broadly: COVID-19 samples from acute and convalescent phases originated in the United States, Italy and Spain.

The CDR3 totals 14 residues. Deletions cut 6 bases from V and 6 bases from J, with 14 bases between. Germline lookup yields CDR1 MGHDK and CDR2 SYGVNS. Only in-frame clones appear in the TCRdb table, and some are missing; sequencing was by immunoSEQ multiplex PCR. The table lists 100,000 to 150,000 clones, under 85% of them singletons. The receptor was isolated from a man in his forties with active or convalescent COVID-19. Sequenced material: peripheral blood. The chain has TRBV25-1 and TRBJ2-2; a weak D match, TRBD1 (8 bases). DNA of the CDR3: TGTGCCAGCAGCACTACAGGGGGGGCCGGGGAGCTGTTTTTT. This codes for CASSTTGGAGELFF.